This paragraph reports one TCR beta chain. These data originate in a study of control samples from healthy donors and cancer patients. CDR3 length: 16 residues. With 4 bases removed from V and 4 bases from J, the gap between germline ends came to 20 bases. Germline lookup yields CDR1 SGHRS and CDR2 YFSETQ. The assay was immunoSEQ multiplex PCR, and TCRdb's table has in-frame clones only and misses some. The repertoire includes about 79,000 clones, approximately 94% of them detected once, and around 1.3% sits in the top ten. This clonotype originated in a woman between 40 and 55 years old with lung cancer. V gene TRBV5-1 combines with J gene TRBJ1-1; TRBD1 might be the D (6 bases). Sequenced input: PBMCs. DNA of the CDR3: TGCGCCAGCAGCGAGGGGGTATTGATGTATGGCACTGAAGCTTTCTTT. This translates into CASSEGVLMYGTEAFF.